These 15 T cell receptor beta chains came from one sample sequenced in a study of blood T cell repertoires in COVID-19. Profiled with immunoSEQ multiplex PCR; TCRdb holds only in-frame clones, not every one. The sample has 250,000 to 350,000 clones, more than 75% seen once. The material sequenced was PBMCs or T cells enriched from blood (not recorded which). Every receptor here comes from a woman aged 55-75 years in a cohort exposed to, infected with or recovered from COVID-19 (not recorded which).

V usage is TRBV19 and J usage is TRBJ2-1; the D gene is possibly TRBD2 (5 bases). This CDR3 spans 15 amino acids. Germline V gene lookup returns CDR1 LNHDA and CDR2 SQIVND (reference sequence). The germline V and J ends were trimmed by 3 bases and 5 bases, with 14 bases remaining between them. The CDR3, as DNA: TGTGCCAGTAGTATTGGGCTGCGGGTCGACAATGAGCAGTTCTTC. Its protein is CASSIGLRVDNEQFF.

The CDR3 DNA is TGTGCCAGCAGCCAAGAGGAGGGACAGGGCTATGGCTACACCTTC. This translates into CASSQEEGQGYGYTF. The chain carries TRBV3-1 (or the pseudogene TRBV3-2) and TRBJ1-2, with 9 bases lining up with TRBD1. V lost 0 bases, J lost 4 bases, and 3 bases stayed unmatched. The CDR3 totals 15 residues. In germline, CDR1 is LGHDT, CDR2 YNNKEL (reference sequence).

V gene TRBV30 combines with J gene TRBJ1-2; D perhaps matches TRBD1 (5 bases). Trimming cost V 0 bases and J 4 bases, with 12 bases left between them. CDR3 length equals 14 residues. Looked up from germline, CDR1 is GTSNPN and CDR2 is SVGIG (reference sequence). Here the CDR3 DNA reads TGTGCCTGGAGTGTAGGGTCTGACAGCTATGGCTACACCTTC. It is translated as CAWSVGSDSYGYTF.

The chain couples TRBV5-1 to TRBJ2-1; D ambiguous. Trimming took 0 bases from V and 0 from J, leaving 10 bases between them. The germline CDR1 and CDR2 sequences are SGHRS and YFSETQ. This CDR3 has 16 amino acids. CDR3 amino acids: CASSLGFSSSYNEQFF. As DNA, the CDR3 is TGCGCCAGCAGCTTGGGATTCTCTAGCTCCTACAATGAGCAGTTCTTC.

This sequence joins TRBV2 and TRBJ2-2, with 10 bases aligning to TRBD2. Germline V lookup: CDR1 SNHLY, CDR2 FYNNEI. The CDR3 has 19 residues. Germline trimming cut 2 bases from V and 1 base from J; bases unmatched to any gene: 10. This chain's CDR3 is CASSERRASGGLNTGELFF. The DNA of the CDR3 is TGTGCCAGCAGTGAAAGGAGGGCTAGCGGGGGCTTGAACACCGGGGAGCTGTTTTTT.

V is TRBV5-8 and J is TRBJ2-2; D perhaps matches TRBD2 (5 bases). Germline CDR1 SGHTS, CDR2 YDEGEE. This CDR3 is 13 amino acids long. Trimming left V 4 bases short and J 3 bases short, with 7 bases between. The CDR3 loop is CASSPGYTGELFF. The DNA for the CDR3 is TGTGCCAGCAGCCCGGGATACACCGGGGAGCTGTTTTTT.

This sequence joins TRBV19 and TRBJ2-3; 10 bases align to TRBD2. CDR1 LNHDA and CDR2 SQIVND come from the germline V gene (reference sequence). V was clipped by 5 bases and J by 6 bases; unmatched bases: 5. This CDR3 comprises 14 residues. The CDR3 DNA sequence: TGTGCCAGTAGTTCAGGGACTAGCGACGATACGCAGTATTTT. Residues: CASSSGTSDDTQYF.

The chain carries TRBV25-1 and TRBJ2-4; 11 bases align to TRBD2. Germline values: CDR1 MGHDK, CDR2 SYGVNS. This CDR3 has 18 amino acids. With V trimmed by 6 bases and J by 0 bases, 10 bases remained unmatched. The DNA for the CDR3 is TGTGCCAGCAGGGGGGGACTGGGACTAGCGGTAGCCAAAAACATTCAGTACTTC. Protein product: CASRGGLGLAVAKNIQYF.

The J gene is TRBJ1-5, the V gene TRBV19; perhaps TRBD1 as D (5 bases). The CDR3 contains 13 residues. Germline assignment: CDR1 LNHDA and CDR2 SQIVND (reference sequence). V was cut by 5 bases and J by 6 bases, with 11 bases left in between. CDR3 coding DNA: TGTGCCAGTAGTCCAGGACATCGTCAGCCCCAGCATTTT. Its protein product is CASSPGHRQPQHF.

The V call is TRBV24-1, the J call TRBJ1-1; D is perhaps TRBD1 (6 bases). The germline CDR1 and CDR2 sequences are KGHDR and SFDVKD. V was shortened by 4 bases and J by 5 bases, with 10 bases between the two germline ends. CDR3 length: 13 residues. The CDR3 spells CATSDTGWTEAFF. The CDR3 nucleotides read TGTGCCACCAGTGACACAGGGTGGACTGAAGCTTTCTTT.

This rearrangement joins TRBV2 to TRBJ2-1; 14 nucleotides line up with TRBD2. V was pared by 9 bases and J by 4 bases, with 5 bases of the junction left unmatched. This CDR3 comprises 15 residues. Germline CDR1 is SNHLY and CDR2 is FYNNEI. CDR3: CARGTSGSIYNEQFF. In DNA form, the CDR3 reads TGTGCCAGGGGGACTAGCGGGAGTATTTACAATGAGCAGTTCTTC. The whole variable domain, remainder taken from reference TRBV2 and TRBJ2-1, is EPEVTQTPSHQVTQMGQEVILRCVPISNHLYFYWYRQILGQKVEFLVSFYNNEISEKSEIFDDQFSVERPDGSNFTLKIRSTKLEDSAMYFCARGTSGSIYNEQFFGPGTRLTVL.

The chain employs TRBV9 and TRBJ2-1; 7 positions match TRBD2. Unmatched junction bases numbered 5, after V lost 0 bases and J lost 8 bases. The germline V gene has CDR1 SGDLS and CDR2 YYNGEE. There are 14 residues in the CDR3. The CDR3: CASSVGVGGDEQFF. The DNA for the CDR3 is TGTGCCAGCAGCGTAGGAGTGGGAGGGGATGAGCAGTTCTTC.

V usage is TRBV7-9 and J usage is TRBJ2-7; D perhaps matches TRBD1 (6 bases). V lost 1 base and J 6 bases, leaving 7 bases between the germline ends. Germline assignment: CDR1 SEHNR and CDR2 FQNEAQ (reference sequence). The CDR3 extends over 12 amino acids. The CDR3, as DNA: TGTGCCAGCAGCTTAGAGGGGGTCGAGCAGTACTTC. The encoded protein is CASSLEGVEQYF.

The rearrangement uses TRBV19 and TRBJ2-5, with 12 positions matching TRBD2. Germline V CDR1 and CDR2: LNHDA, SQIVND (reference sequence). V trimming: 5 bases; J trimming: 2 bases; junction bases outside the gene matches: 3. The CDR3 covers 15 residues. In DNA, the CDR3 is TGTGCCAGTAGTTTAGGGACTAGCGGGCAAGAGACCCAGTACTTC. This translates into CASSLGTSGQETQYF.

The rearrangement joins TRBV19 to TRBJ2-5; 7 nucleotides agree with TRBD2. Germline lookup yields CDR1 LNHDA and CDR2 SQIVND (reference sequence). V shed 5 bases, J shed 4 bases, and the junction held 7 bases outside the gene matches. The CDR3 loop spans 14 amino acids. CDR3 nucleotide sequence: TGTGCCAGTAGTCCACGGGGAGGGCGAGAGACCCAGTACTTC. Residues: CASSPRGGRETQYF. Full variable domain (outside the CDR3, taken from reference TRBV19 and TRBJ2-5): DGGITQSPKYLFRKEGQNVTLSCEQNLNHDAMYWYRQDPGQGLRLIYYSQIVNDFQKGDIAEGYSVSREKKESFPLTVTSAQKNPTAFYLCASSPRGGRETQYFGPGTRLLVL.